This T cell receptor (beta chain) was captured by sequencing in a study of blood T cells in healthy people across ages. Broader study findings: Diversity was higher, and naive CD4+ cells more numerous, in long-lived donors than in aged donors.

Primed by a sample-barcoded 5' primer and a J-beta primer mix, a second PCR proceeded for roughly 6 to 12 cycles. TCRdb independently ran MiXCR on the 5' RACE reads; one entry per CDR3 protein. The data show about 1.8 million distinct CDR3 sequences, with around half seen just once and around 2.1% held by the top ten. The CDR3 runs 15 residues. Germline V lookup: CDR1 LGHNA, CDR2 YNFKEQ. V lost 4 bases, J lost 5 bases, and 9 bases stayed unmatched. This clonotype appeared a few times. Its antigen remains unidentified. Material for sequencing was blood. The rearrangement joins TRBV4-2 to TRBJ2-7; TRBD1 agrees at 9 bases. The source of this sequence is a woman in her forties in good health. CDR3 nucleotides: TGTGCCAGCAGCCTCTCCGGACAGGGGATACACGAGCAGTACTTC. This encodes CASSLSGQGIHEQYF.